This T cell receptor (beta chain) was obtained from a study of T cell repertoires in aging, cancer and after chemotherapy. Study context: Paired samples before and after chemotherapy came from chronic lymphocytic leukemia patients on fludarabine- or bendamustine-based regimens. General observations from the study: Untreated cancer patients had significantly lower blood TCR diversity than age-matched healthy donors.

Remarks on this clonotype: Its antigen remains unknown.

The template was genomic DNA from peripheral blood, not RNA. Multiplex touch-down PCR with TRB-A/B primers amplified rearranged V-D-J TRB sequences. TCRdb re-derived calls from the multiplex PCR reads in MiXCR, one entry per CDR3 protein. This table has around 1,800 distinct CDR3 sequences, about 20% appearing once. Germline V lookup: CDR1 DFQATT, CDR2 SNEGSKA (reference sequence). Trimming left V 3 bases short and J 1 base short, with 18 bases between. The CDR3 is 16 amino acids. Input material: blood. The clonotype was recovered from a human donor with a blood cancer. The chain employs TRBV20-1 and TRBJ1-1; D gene ambiguous. In DNA form, the CDR3 reads TGCAGTGCTAGCTCGGGGTTGAGGGTGCCGAACACTGAAGCTTTCTTT. Translation gives CSASSGLRVPNTEAFF.